A single sample gave rise to the 2 T cell receptor beta chains below, sequenced in a study of regulatory T cells in long-lasting Graves disease (dated by TCRdb to the early 2020s). Preparation of the library involved multiplex PCR. TCRdb records Illumina HiSeq 4000 as the sequencer. iRepertoire HTBI primers and Arm-PCR amplification of CDR3 regions were used to construct TCR beta libraries. TCRdb's own reprocessing of the public reads used fastp at Q25 and MiXCR and kept productive beta chains. Rows are unified per CDR3 protein, each entry keeping the most common DNA and genes. Present in this sample are a few hundred thousand distinct CDR3 sequences, 20% to 25% of which were seen just once. In total, the top ten clones hold 6.5% to 9% of the sample. The time point label for this specimen denotes: persistent/refractory GD, antithyroid drugs over 5 years with positive TRAb. RNA was extracted from PBMCs in TRIzol for both TCR sequencing and RNA sequencing.

The source material was peripheral blood mononuclear cells (PBMCs), sampled when the disease was refractory, from a patient treated with antithyroid drugs. The source of these receptors is a female donor with Graves disease.

In its sample, this clonotype was seen a few times. The V call is TRBV9, the J call TRBJ2-7; 8 bases fit TRBD2. CDR1 is SGDLS, CDR2 YYNGEE, per germline. The junction had 2 bases not matched to a gene; V was cut back by 1 base and J by 2 bases. The CDR3 runs 14 residues. The CDR3 is CASSVSSGTYEQYF. The CDR3 nucleotides read TGTGCCAGCAGCGTAAGTAGCGGGACCTACGAGCAGTACTTC.

This clonotype has just a few counts. V usage is TRBV11-1 and J usage is TRBJ1-1; 8 bases map to TRBD1. Looked up from germline, CDR1 is SGHAT and CDR2 is FQDESV (reference sequence). The length of the CDR3 is 13 residues. V lost 6 bases, J lost 4 bases, and 4 bases stayed unmatched. This CDR3 is CASRQGVVTEAFF. For the CDR3, the DNA is TGTGCCAGCAGACAGGGGGTGGTCACTGAAGCTTTCTTT.